This T cell receptor beta chain is from a study of OX40 agonist ivuxolimab in advanced cancers. Study-level points and caveats: Some of the nonresponding patients also showed low levels of normalized T-cell clonal expansion.

A single count supports this clone. Its target is not known. The length of the CDR3 is 16 residues. J gave up 2 bases and V 2 bases, and 3 bases lay outside the gene matches. Per germline, CDR1 KGHSH and CDR2 LQKENI. Drawing of blood for sampling happened at baseline, at cycle 4 day 1, and at cycle 7 day 1. Measured with immunoSEQ multiplex PCR; TCRdb has only the in-frame clones, and not every one. The sample contains over 30,000 clones, around 90% of which appear only once. Sequenced material: CD4+ or CD8+ T cells sorted from blood, taken in a trial of the OX40 agonist ivuxolimab. The chain combines TRBV18 with TRBJ2-6, with TRBD2 identical over 7 bases. The clonotype originates from an adult with an advanced solid tumor such as melanoma, head and neck, liver or kidney cancer. CDR3 bases: TGTGCCAGCTCACCAGAGCGGGAACCTGGGGCCAACGTCCTGACTTTC. Encoded protein: CASSPEREPGANVLTF.